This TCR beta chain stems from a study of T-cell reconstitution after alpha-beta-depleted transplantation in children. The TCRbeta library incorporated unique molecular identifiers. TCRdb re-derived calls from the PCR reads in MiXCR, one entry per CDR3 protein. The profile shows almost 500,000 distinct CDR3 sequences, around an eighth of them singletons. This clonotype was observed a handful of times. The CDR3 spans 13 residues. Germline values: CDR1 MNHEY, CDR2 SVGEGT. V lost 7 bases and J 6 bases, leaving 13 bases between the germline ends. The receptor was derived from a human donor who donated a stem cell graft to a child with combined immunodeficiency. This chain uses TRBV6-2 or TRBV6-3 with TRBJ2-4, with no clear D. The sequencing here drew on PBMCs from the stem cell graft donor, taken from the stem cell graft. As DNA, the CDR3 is TGTGCCAGCAAAGACTTCTCGGGAAACATTCAGTACTTC. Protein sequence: CASKDFSGNIQYF.